This TCR beta chain was identified in a study of T cell responses to AZD1222 COVID-19 vaccine. Notes on the study in general: Spike-specific TCR breadth and depth grew following two AZD1222 doses. Just five or six AZD1222 recipients were seropositive at baseline. The donor cohort was predominantly white British with a female majority, and clonal diversity may have been underestimated. Regions left unmutated in variants are reportedly the target of nearly half of spike-specific TCRs.

Sequenced by immunoSEQ multiplex PCR; TCRdb stores in-frame clones only, minus some. The top ten hold approximately 5.2% of the sample, which has about 88,000 clones, around nine tenths seen once. Concerning this clone: Its antigen remains unidentified.

Trimming took 2 bases from V and 2 from J; bases not matched to a gene: 4. The CDR3 runs to 15 residues. The germline V gene has CDR1 SGHRS and CDR2 YFSETQ. The starting material was peripheral blood, obtained 28 days after the second AZD1222 dose. The clonotype comes from an adult who received the AZD1222 COVID-19 vaccine. The V gene is TRBV5-1, the J gene TRBJ1-5; 7 nucleotides align to TRBD1. The CDR3 spells CASSLNTGGNQPQHF. The CDR3 DNA is TGCGCCAGCAGCTTAAATACAGGGGGCAATCAGCCCCAGCATTTT.